Here is one T cell receptor (beta chain) with its context. The sample comes from a study of blood T cell repertoires in COVID-19. Turning to the study itself: From the United States, Italy and Spain came samples of acute and convalescent COVID-19.

In the original workflow: From reference gene primer amplification, estimates of nucleated cell counts were derived. Some clones are missing from TCRdb's copy, which holds only in-frame ones; the method was immunoSEQ multiplex PCR. The DNA gave D and trimming, while V, J and clone size come from that table. The sample includes fewer than 350,000 clones, 85% to 90% of them seen just once. The CDR3 runs to 14 residues. Per germline, CDR1 MNHEY and CDR2 SVGEGT. V shed 6 bases and J shed 10 bases, with 16 bases lying between them. Enrolled through a virtual design, the participants were between 18 and 89 years of age and came from 24 US areas.

The receptor comes from a woman aged 55-69 years in a cohort exposed to, infected with or recovered from COVID-19 (not recorded which). Sequencing used PBMCs or T cells enriched from blood (not recorded which). The chain is built from TRBV6-2 or TRBV6-3 and TRBJ1-6; TRBD1 might be the D (6 bases). In DNA form, the CDR3 reads TGTGCCAGCAGCACCCTACAGGGAGGGTCACCCCTCCACTTT. Translating it yields CASSTLQGGSPLHF.